This T cell receptor (beta chain) was sequenced for a study of blood T cell repertoires in COVID-19. About the research overall: Collection of acute and convalescent COVID-19 samples took place in the United States, Italy and Spain. PBMCs, B-cell-depleted T cells, or T cells were the source of the cDNA or gDNA that made up the material.

As handled by the study authors: Reference gene primers were amplified, and this amplification served to estimate nucleated cell counts. Only in-frame clones appear in the TCRdb table, and some are missing; sequencing was by immunoSEQ multiplex PCR. The V and J calls and the clone size are those of that table, but D and trimming were determined from the DNA. The data show 150,000 to 200,000 clones, roughly 89% seen once. This CDR3 is built from 13 residues. J gave up 5 bases and V 5 bases, and 3 bases lay outside the gene matches. The material sequenced was peripheral blood. The clonotype was recovered from a man between 18 and 29 years old with active or convalescent COVID-19. The chain combines TRBV12-3 or TRBV12-4 with TRBJ1-1; the match to TRBD1 covers 9 bases. The CDR3 coding sequence is TGTGCCAGCAGTCTACAGGGGGCTACTGAAGCTTTCTTT. Its protein product is CASSLQGATEAFF.